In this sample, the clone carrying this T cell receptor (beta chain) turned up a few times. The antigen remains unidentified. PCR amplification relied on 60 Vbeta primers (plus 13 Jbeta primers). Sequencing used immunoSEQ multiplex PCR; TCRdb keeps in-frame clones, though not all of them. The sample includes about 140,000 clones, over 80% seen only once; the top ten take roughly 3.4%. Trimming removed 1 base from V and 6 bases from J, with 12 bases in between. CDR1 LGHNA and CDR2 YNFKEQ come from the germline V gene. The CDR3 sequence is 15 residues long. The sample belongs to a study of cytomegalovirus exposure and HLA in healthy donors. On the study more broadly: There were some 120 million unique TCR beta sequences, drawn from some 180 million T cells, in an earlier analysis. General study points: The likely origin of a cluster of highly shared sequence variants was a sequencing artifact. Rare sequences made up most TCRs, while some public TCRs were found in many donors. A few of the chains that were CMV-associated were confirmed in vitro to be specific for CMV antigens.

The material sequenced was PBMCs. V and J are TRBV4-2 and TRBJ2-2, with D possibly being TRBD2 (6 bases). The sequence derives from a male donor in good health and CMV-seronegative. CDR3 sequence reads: CASSQVDGEAGELFF. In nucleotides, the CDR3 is TGTGCCAGCAGCCAAGTCGATGGGGAGGCCGGGGAGCTGTTTTTT.